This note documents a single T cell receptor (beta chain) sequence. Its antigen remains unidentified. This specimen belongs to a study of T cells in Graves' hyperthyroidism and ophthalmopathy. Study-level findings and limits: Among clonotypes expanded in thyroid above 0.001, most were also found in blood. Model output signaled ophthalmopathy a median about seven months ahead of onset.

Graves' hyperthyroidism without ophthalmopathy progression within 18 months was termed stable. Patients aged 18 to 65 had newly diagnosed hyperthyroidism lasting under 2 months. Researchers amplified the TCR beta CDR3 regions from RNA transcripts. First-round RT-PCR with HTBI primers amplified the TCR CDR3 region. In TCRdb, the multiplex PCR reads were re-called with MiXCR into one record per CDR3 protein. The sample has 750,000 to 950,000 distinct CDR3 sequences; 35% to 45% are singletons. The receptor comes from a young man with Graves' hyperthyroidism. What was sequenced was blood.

CDR3 amino acids: CTSSLFPGLSSYEQYF. CDR3 bases: TGTACCAGCAGCTTATTTCCGGGACTGAGCTCCTACGAGCAGTACTTC. This chain links TRBV7-2 with TRBJ2-7; D possibly corresponds to TRBD2 (6 bases). Trimming cost V 2 bases and J 0 bases, with 14 bases left between them. CDR3 size: 16 residues. In germline, CDR1 is SGHTA, CDR2 FQGNSA.